This T cell receptor (beta chain) is from a study of post-analysis software for immune sequencing data (dated by TCRdb to between 2015 and 2017). For context, the study as a whole: The recorded disease courses included relapsing-remitting, secondary progressive and progressive-relapsing multiple sclerosis, and some patients had no subtype annotation. Patient repertoires were compared against roughly 10 previously published healthy control repertoires from donors aged about 6 to 25 years. A subset of samples was prepared in parallel using single-end sample barcoding, then pooled and co-amplified after Illumina adapter ligation.

Study-wide conclusions, independent of this receptor: The control group was slightly older than the multiple sclerosis patient group. Normalized Chao1 diversity was significantly lower in multiple sclerosis patients than controls, suggesting substantial peripheral T-cell clonal expansion. Direct clustering with F measure showed strong co-clustering of samples prepared in the same batch, prompting a batch-effect correction. Significantly higher frequencies in patients than in controls were found for a few TRBV segments, including TRBV5-6, TRBV5-1 and TRBV20-1.

CDR1 SQVTM and CDR2 ANQGSEA were looked up in the germline V gene. CDR3 length: 14 amino acids, cysteine to phenylalanine. Only the CDR3 part of the read is kept: 42 bases, read in frame from the first base. After removal of 6 bases from V and 7 bases from J, the junction retains 11 bases not matched to a gene. Notes on this clonotype: No cognate antigen has been identified for it. No base qualities exist here, and no much larger clone lies one base off it.

To demonstrate the VDJtools post-analysis software, TCR beta repertoires were profiled from the peripheral blood of about a dozen young patients with multiple sclerosis. The multiple sclerosis patients were children and adolescents ranging in age from roughly 6 to 15 years. The library was generated by PCR. The reads were generated on an Illumina HiSeq 2500. To reduce PCR and sequencing biases, unique molecular identifiers were built into the TCR beta cDNA libraries. Per 1 to 10 million input T cells, approximately 500,000 cDNA molecules were obtained, such that each molecule approximated one T cell. Patient libraries were prepared and sequenced with the same protocol used for the earlier healthy control dataset. Within a given batch, samples were prepared together, multiplexed and sequenced on the same HiSeq lane. The authors processed their data as follows. MIGEC handled the raw barcoded reads, throwing out single-read molecular identifier groups before consensus assembly and CDR3 extraction. Clonotype tables were post-analysed with VDJtools, and diversity was normalized by down-sampling all datasets to the smallest sample size. In repertoire overlap clustering, CDR3 amino acid sequences, but not nucleotide sequences, were matched to correct batch-related cross-sample contamination. TCRdb itself trimmed the public reads at Q25 with fastp, ran MiXCR and retained productive beta chains. Each entry merges the rows of one CDR3 protein and shows their most common DNA and genes. The V and J calls shown here were made by TCRdb, not taken from the authors' results. The sample contains under 900,000 distinct CDR3 sequences, roughly 58% of them found a single time. The ten largest clones take up 4.6% of the sample.

Input material: blood. The receptor was derived from a girl aged 10 to 17 with multiple sclerosis. Rearrangement joined TRBV29-1 to TRBJ2-1, with 8 central nucleotides matching TRBD1. The DNA reads as follows: TGCAGCGTAATACAGGGGGGAGGAGGTAATGAGCAGTTCTTC. This gives the protein CSVIQGGGGNEQFF.